This TCR beta chain was captured in a study of blood T cell repertoires in COVID-19. This CDR3 is 13 amino acids long. V lost 5 bases to trimming and J lost 3 bases; unmatched junction nucleotides: 4. Assay: immunoSEQ multiplex PCR; the TCRdb copy retains only in-frame clones and omits some. The sample contains 130,000 to 150,000 clones, about 90% of which appear only once. Sequencing used peripheral blood. The receptor was derived from a man aged 50-60 years who had recovered from COVID-19. The chain combines TRBV12-3 or TRBV12-4 with TRBJ2-7; 7 bases agree with TRBD1. The CDR3 region has the DNA TGTGCCAGCAGTCGGGACAGAGACTACGAGCAGTACTTC. It encodes CASSRDRDYEQYF.